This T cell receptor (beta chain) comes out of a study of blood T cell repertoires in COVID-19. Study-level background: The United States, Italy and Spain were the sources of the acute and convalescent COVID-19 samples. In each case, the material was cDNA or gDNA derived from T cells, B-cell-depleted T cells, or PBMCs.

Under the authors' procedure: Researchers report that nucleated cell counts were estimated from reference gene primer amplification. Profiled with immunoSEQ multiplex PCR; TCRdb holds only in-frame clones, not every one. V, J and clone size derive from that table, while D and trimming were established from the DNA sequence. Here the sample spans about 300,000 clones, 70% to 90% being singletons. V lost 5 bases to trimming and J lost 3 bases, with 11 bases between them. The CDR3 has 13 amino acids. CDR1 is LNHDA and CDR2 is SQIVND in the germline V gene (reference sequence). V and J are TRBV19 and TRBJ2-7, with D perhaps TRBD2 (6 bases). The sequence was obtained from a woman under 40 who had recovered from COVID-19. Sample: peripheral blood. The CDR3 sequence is CASSAGRLYEQYF. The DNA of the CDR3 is TGTGCCAGTAGTGCGGGGCGACTCTACGAGCAGTACTTC.